These T cell receptor beta chains were read from a single sample in a study of CD8+ T cells in alopecia areata. Profiling relied on immunoSEQ multiplex PCR, and the TCRdb table lists in-frame clones only, not all of them. The data show about 88,000 clones, 40% to 50% seen once. Sequenced material: CD8+ T cells sorted from blood, taken at week 24, from a patient treated with tofacitinib. All receptors come from a human donor with alopecia areata. Each CDR3 is given with its conserved first and last residue. The D gene is left open where the match is weak. Some rows mark clone size as missing; the rest say once, few, many or name a class of expanded clone.

D | size | J | V | CDR3 | DNA
TRBD2 | medium-sized | TRBJ2-7 | TRBV7-9 | CASSPSGLAGEYEQYF | TGTGCCAGCAGCCCCTCGGGACTAGCGGGAGAATACGAGCAGTACTTC
. | . | TRBJ1-2 | TRBV29-1 | CSVGPHRDHYGYTF | TGCAGCGTTGGGCCCCACCGGGACCACTATGGCTACACCTTC
. | . | TRBJ1-4 | TRBV7-2 | CASSPGETNEKLFF | TGTGCCAGCAGCCCAGGGGAAACTAATGAAAAACTGTTTTTT
. | . | TRBJ2-7 | TRBV27 | CASTFSGSYEQYF | TGTGCCAGCACCTTTAGCGGCTCCTACGAGCAGTACTTC
TRBD1 | . | TRBJ2-1 | TRBV5-1 | CASSFSTGTGNYNEQFF | TGCGCCAGCAGCTTTTCTACCGGGACAGGAAACTACAATGAGCAGTTCTTC
. | few | TRBJ2-1 | TRBV29-1 | CSVPAGSGYNEQFF | TGCAGCGTCCCGGCAGGTAGCGGCTACAATGAGCAGTTCTTC
. | few | TRBJ2-1 | TRBV4-1 | CATWSGHGSREQFF | TGCGCCACCTGGTCCGGACACGGCTCTAGGGAGCAGTTCTTC
. | . | TRBJ2-3 | TRBV4-1 | CASSQVGPSTDTQYF | TGCGCCAGCAGCCAAGTCGGCCCTAGCACAGATACGCAGTATTTT
. | . | TRBJ2-2 | TRBV19 | CASSMWQGTGELFF | TGTGCCAGTAGTATGTGGCAGGGGACCGGGGAGCTGTTTTTT
TRBD1 | . | TRBJ2-1 | TRBV10-3 | CAAWTGGNNEQFF | TGTGCCGCCTGGACAGGGGGCAACAATGAGCAGTTCTTC
TRBD2 | . | TRBJ2-5 | TRBV6-5 | CASSYVPAGVPETQYF | TGTGCCAGCAGTTACGTACCAGCGGGAGTACCAGAGACCCAGTACTTC
TRBD1 | few | TRBJ2-2 | TRBV19 | CASSMSGTGAGELFF | TGTGCCAGTAGTATGTCCGGGACAGGGGCCGGGGAGCTGTTTTTT
. | . | TRBJ1-2 | TRBV27 | CASSLSGRGHYGYTF | TGTGCCAGCAGTTTATCTGGCCGCGGGCACTATGGCTACACCTTC
TRBD2 | . | TRBJ2-1 | TRBV5-6 | CASSWGTSGIEQFF | TGTGCCAGCAGCTGGGGGACTAGCGGGATTGAGCAGTTCTTC
. | . | TRBJ2-2 | TRBV12-5 | CASGLANDGELFF | TGTGCTAGTGGTTTGGCCAACGACGGGGAGCTGTTTTTT
. | few | TRBJ2-2 | TRBV29-1 | CSAFKGTGELFF | TGCAGCGCGTTCAAGGGAACCGGGGAGCTGTTTTTT
. | few | TRBJ2-7 | TRBV4-1 | CASSQGLDRREQYF | TGCGCCAGCAGCCAGGGATTAGACAGGAGGGAGCAGTACTTC
TRBD2 | . | TRBJ2-7 | TRBV5-1 | CASSFTSGAYEQYF | TGCGCCAGCAGCTTCACTAGCGGGGCCTACGAGCAGTACTTC
. | . | TRBJ2-1 | TRBV6-5 | CASSYSKMVIYNEQFF | TGTGCCAGCAGTTACTCGAAAATGGTAATCTACAATGAGCAGTTCTTC